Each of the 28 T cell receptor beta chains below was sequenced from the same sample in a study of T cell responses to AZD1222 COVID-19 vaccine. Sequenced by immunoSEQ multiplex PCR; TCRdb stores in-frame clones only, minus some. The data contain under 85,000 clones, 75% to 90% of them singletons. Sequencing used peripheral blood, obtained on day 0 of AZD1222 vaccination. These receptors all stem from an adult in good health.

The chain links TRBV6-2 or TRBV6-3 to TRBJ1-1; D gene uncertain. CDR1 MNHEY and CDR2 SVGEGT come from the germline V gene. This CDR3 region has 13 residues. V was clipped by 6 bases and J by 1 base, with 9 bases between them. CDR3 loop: CASSQEENTEAFF. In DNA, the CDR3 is TGTGCCAGCAGCCAGGAAGAGAACACTGAAGCTTTCTTT.

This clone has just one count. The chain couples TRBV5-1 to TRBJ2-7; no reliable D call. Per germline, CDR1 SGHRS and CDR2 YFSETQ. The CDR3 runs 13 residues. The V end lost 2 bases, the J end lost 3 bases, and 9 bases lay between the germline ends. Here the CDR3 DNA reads TGCGCCAGCAGCTTCGGTGAAATCTACGAGCAGTACTTC. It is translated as CASSFGEIYEQYF. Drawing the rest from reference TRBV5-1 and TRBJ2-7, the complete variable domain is KAGVTQTPRYLIKTRGQQVTLSCSPISGHRSVSWYQQTPGQGLQFLFEYFSETQRNKGNFPGRFSGRQFSNSRSEMNVSTLELGDSALYLCASSFGEIYEQYFGPGTRLTVT.

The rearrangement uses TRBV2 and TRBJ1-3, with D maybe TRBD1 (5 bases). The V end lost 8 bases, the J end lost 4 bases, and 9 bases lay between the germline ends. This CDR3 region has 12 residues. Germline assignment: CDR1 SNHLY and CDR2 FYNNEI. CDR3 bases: TGTGCCAGCGGGACCGAAGGAAACACCATATATTTT. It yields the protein CASGTEGNTIYF. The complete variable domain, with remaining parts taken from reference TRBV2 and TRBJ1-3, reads EPEVTQTPSHQVTQMGQEVILRCVPISNHLYFYWYRQILGQKVEFLVSFYNNEISEKSEIFDDQFSVERPDGSNFTLKIRSTKLEDSAMYFCASGTEGNTIYFGEGSWLTVV.

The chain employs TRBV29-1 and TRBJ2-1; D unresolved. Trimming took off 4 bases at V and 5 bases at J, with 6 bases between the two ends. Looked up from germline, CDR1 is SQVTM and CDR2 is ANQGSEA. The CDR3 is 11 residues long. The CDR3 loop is CSVGLHNEQFF. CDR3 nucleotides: TGCAGCGTTGGTCTCCACAATGAGCAGTTCTTC.

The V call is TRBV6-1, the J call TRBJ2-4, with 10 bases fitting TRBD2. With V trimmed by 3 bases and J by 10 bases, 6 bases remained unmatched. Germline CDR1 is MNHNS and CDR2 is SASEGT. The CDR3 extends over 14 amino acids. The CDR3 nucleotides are TGTGCCAGCAGTGAGCTAGCGGGAGAGAGGATTCAGTACTTC. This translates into CASSELAGERIQYF.

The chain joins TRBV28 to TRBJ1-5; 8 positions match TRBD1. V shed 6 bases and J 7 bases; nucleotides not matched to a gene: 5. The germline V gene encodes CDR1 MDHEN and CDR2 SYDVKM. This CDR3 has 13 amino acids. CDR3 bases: TGTGCCAGCAGCTTAACAGGGGGACAGCCCCAGCATTTT. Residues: CASSLTGGQPQHF. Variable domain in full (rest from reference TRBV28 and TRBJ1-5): DVKVTQSSRYLVKRTGEKVFLECVQDMDHENMFWYRQDPGLGLRLIYFSYDVKMKEKGDIPEGYSVSREKKERFSLILESASTNQTSMYLCASSLTGGQPQHFGDGTRLSIL.

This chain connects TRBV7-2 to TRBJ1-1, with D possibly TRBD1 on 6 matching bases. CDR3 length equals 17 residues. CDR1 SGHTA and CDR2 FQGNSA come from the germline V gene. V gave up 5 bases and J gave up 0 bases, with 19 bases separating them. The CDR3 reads CASSVTGGAPLNTEAFF. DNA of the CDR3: TGTGCCAGCAGCGTAACGGGGGGGGCCCCCTTGAACACTGAAGCTTTCTTT.

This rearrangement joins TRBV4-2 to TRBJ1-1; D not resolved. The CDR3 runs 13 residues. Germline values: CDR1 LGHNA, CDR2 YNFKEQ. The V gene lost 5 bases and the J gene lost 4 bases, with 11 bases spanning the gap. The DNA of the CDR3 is TGTGCCAGCAGCGCCCCAGCTAGCACTGAAGCTTTCTTT. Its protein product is CASSAPASTEAFF.

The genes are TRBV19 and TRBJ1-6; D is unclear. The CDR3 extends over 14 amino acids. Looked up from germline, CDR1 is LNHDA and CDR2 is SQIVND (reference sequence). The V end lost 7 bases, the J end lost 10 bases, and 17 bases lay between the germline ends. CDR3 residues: CASTLEGGGSPLHF. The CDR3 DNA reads TGTGCCAGTACCCTTGAGGGCGGAGGGTCACCCCTCCACTTT.

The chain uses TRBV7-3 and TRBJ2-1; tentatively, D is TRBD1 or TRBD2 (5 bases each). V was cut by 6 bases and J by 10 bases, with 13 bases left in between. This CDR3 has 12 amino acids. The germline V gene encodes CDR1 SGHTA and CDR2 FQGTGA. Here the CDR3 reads CASSPPGREQFF. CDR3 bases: TGTGCCAGCAGTCCCCCGGGACGCGAGCAGTTCTTC.

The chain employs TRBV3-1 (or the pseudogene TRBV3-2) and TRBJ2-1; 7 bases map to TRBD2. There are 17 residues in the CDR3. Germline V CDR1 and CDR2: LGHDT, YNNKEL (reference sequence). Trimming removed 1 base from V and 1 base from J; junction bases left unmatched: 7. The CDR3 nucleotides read TGTGCCAGCAGCCAAGTTACGGCGGGAGAATCCTACAATGAGCAGTTCTTC. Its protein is CASSQVTAGESYNEQFF.

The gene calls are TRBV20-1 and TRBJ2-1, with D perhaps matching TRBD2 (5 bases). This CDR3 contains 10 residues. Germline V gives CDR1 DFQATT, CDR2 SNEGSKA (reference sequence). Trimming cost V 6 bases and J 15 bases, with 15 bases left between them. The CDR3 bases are TGCAGTGCGGTGGACTCCTGGGCGTTCTTC. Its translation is CSAVDSWAFF.

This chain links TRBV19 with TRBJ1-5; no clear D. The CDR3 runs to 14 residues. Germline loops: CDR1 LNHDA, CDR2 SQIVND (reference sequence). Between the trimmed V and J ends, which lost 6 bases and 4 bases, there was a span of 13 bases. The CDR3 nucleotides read TGTGCCAGTAGGTTGGGCAGTTCGAATCAGCCCCAGCATTTT. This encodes CASRLGSSNQPQHF.

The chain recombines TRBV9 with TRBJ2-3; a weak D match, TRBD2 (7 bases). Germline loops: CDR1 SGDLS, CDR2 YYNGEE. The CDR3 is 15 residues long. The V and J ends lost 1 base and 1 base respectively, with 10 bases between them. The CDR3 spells CASSVWEGGTDTQYF. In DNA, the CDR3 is TGTGCCAGCAGCGTATGGGAGGGGGGCACAGATACGCAGTATTTT.

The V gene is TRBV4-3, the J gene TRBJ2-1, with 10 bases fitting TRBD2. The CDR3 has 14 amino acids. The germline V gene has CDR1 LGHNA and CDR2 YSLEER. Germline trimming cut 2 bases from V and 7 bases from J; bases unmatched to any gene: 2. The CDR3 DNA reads TGCGCCAGCAGCCAAAAGCGGGAGGGGAATGAGCAGTTCTTC. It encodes CASSQKREGNEQFF.

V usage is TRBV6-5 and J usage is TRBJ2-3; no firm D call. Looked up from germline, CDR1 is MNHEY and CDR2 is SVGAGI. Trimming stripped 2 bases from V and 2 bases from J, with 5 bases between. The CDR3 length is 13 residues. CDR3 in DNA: TGTGCCAGCAGTTACGGTCACACAGATACGCAGTATTTT. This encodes CASSYGHTDTQYF.

This CDR3 is CATSDPTSGRVDTQYF. CDR3 DNA sequence: TGTGCCACCAGTGATCCGACTAGCGGGAGGGTTGATACGCAGTATTTT. The genes are TRBV24-1 and TRBJ2-3; 14 nucleotides agree with TRBD2. The germline gives CDR1 KGHDR, CDR2 SFDVKD. Germline trimming cut 3 bases from V and 6 bases from J; bases unmatched to any gene: 4. The CDR3 runs 16 residues.

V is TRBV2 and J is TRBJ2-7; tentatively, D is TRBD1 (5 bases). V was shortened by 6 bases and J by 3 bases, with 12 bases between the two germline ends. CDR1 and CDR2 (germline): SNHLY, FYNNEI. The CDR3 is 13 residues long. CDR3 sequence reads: CASREDKIYEQYF. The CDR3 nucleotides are TGTGCCAGCAGAGAGGACAAGATCTACGAGCAGTACTTC.

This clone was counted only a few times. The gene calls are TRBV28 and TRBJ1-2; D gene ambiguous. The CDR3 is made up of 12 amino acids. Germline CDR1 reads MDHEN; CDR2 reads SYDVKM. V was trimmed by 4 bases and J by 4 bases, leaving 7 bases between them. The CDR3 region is CASSSGRYGYTF. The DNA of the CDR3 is TGTGCCAGCAGTTCGGGCCGCTATGGCTACACCTTC.

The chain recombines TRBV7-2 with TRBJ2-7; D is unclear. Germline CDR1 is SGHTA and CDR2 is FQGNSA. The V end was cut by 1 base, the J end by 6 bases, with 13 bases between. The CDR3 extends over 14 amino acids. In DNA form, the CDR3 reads TGTGCCAGCAGCTTAGATGGCGGTTTACGCGAGCAGTACTTC. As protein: CASSLDGGLREQYF. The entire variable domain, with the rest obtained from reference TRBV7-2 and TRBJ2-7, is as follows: GAGVSQSPSNKVTEKGKDVELRCDPISGHTALYWYRQSLGQGLEFLIYFQGNSAPDKSGLPSDRFSAERTGGSVSTLTIQRTQQEDSAVYLCASSLDGGLREQYFGPGTRLTVT.

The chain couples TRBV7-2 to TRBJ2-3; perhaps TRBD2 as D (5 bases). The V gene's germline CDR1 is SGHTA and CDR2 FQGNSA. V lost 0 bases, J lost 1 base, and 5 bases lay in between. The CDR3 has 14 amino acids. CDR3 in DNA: TGTGCCAGCAGCTTAGCGCGGGGCACAGATACGCAGTATTTT. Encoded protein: CASSLARGTDTQYF.

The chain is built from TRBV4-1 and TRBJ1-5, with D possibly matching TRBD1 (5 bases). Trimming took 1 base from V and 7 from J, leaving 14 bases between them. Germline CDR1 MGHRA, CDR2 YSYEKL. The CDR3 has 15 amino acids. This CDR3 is CASSQVWGVGQPQHF. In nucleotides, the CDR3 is TGCGCCAGCAGCCAAGTATGGGGCGTAGGGCAGCCCCAGCATTTT.

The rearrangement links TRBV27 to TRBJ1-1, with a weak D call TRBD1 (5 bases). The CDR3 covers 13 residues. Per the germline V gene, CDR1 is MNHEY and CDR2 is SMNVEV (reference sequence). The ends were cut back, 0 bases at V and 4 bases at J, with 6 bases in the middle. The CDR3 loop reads CASSLSQGTEAFF. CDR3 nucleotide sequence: TGTGCCAGCAGTTTATCTCAGGGCACTGAAGCTTTCTTT.

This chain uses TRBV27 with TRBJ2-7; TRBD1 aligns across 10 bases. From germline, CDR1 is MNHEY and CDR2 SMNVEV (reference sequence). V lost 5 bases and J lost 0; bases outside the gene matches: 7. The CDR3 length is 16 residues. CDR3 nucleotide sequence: TGTGCCAGCAGTCACCTGGGACAGGGGATCTCCTACGAGCAGTACTTC. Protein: CASSHLGQGISYEQYF.

CDR3 DNA sequence: TGTGCCAGTAGTATCGATACAGGCGGGGCAGATACGCAGTATTTT. The encoded protein is CASSIDTGGADTQYF. The J gene is TRBJ2-3, the V gene TRBV19; D is perhaps TRBD2 (6 bases). V shed 3 bases and J shed 4 bases, with 14 bases lying between them. The CDR3 consists of 15 residues. CDR1 LNHDA and CDR2 SQIVND come from the germline V gene (reference sequence).

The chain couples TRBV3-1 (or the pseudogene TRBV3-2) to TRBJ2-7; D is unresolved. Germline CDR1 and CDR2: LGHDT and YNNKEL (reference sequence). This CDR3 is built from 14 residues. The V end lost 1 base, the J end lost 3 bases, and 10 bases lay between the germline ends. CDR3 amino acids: CASSQVGKSYEQYF. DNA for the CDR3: TGTGCCAGCAGCCAAGTTGGGAAAAGCTACGAGCAGTACTTC.

The CDR3 reads CASSSGGYSGNTIYF. In nucleotides, the CDR3 is TGCGCCAGCAGCTCGGGTGGGTACTCTGGAAACACCATATATTTT. The chain has TRBV5-1 and TRBJ1-3; D remains ambiguous. V lost 3 bases to trimming and J lost 0 bases, with 10 bases between them. Germline V gene data show CDR1 as SGHRS and CDR2 as YFSETQ. This CDR3 has 15 amino acids.

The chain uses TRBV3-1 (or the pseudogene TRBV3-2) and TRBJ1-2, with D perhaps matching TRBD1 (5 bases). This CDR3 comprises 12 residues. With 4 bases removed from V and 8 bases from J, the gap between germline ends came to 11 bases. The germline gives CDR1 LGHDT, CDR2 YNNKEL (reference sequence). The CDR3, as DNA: TGTGCCAGCAGCCGTGGACACGGAGGCTACACCTTC. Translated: CASSRGHGGYTF.